This passage covers 20 T cell receptor beta chains from one sample sequenced in a study of blood T cells in healthy people across ages. A second PCR, run for roughly 7 to 11 cycles, used a sample-barcoded 5' primer plus a J-beta primer mix. TCRdb itself ran the 5' RACE reads through MiXCR, one entry per CDR3 protein. This sample has around 750,000 distinct CDR3 sequences; less than 70% occur once, and the top ten carry approximately 40%. The specimen was blood. The receptors derive from an elderly man in good health.

This chain joins TRBV10-3 and TRBJ2-1; D is undetermined. Germline CDR1 and CDR2: ENHRY and SYGVKD. The V end lost 2 bases, the J end lost 8 bases, and 4 bases lay between the germline ends. This CDR3 region has 11 residues. CDR3 in DNA: TGTGCCATCAGTGAGGCTGATGAGCAGTTCTTC. Translated: CAISEADEQFF.

The CDR3 coding sequence is TGTGCCAGCAGCGTCGGGACAGCCTACTACGAGCAGTACTTC. As protein: CASSVGTAYYEQYF. V is TRBV9 and J is TRBJ2-7; TRBD1 matches 7 bases. Looked up from germline, CDR1 is SGDLS and CDR2 is YYNGEE. V was clipped by 2 bases and J by 3 bases; unmatched bases: 5. There are 14 residues in the CDR3.

V and J are TRBV28 and TRBJ2-5; TRBD2 matches at 7 bases. Trimming removed 6 bases from V and 5 bases from J; junction bases left unmatched: 3. The CDR3 consists of 12 residues. Germline V gene sequence: CDR1 MDHEN, CDR2 SYDVKM. The CDR3 loop is CASRGGWETQYF. The CDR3 DNA follows: TGTGCCAGCAGGGGGGGGTGGGAGACCCAGTACTTC.

This sequence joins TRBV20-1 and TRBJ2-5; the D call may be TRBD1 or TRBD2 (5 bases each). The CDR3 is made up of 14 amino acids. Germline CDR1 and CDR2: DFQATT and SNEGSKA (reference sequence). V lost 5 bases and J lost 1, with 14 bases in between. The CDR3 coding sequence is TGCAGTGCTCGGGACCGAGTGTTCCAAGAGACCCAGTACTTC. Translation: CSARDRVFQETQYF.

The rearrangement joins TRBV6-5 to TRBJ1-2; D possibly corresponds to TRBD1 (5 bases). Deletions cut 8 bases from V and 4 bases from J, with 20 bases between. Germline-derived CDR1 and CDR2 are MNHEY and SVGAGI. The CDR3 covers 15 residues. The CDR3, as DNA: TGTGCCAGCCACGAGGGACGGCGATCTTTCTATGGCTACACCTTC. This encodes CASHEGRRSFYGYTF.

This chain links TRBV6-2 or TRBV6-3 with TRBJ1-5; 7 nucleotides match TRBD1. There are 13 residues in the CDR3. The germline V gene encodes CDR1 MNHEY and CDR2 SVGEGT. V lost 6 bases and J lost 7; bases outside the gene matches: 6. The CDR3 DNA is TGTGCCAGCAGCTCCAGGGACAGCCAGCCCCAGCATTTT. Translation: CASSSRDSQPQHF.

This chain uses TRBV29-1 with TRBJ1-1; tentative D call: TRBD1 (5 bases). The V end lost 4 bases, the J end lost 0 bases, and 9 bases lay between the germline ends. CDR3 length equals 13 residues. Germline V gives CDR1 SQVTM, CDR2 ANQGSEA. Written as DNA, the CDR3 is TGCAGCGTTGGGCGGGGACTGAACACTGAAGCTTTCTTT. It is translated as CSVGRGLNTEAFF.

The chain uses TRBV7-3 and TRBJ2-1; 7 bases are shared with TRBD1. Trimming took 0 bases from V and 6 from J; bases not matched to a gene: 14. This CDR3 has 18 amino acids. Per the germline V gene, CDR1 is SGHTA and CDR2 is FQGTGA. The CDR3 here is CASSLTAAGGKLGNEQFF. In nucleotides, the CDR3 is TGTGCCAGCAGCTTAACCGCGGCAGGGGGAAAGTTGGGCAATGAGCAGTTCTTC.

The chain couples TRBV20-1 to TRBJ2-1; 10 positions match TRBD2. V gave up 3 bases and J gave up 3 bases; unmatched junction bases: 5. This CDR3 is built from 15 residues. Germline lookup yields CDR1 DFQATT and CDR2 SNEGSKA (reference sequence). The CDR3 DNA sequence: TGCAGTGCTAGGAGGACTAGCGGAGGCTACAATGAGCAGTTCTTC. Protein product: CSARRTSGGYNEQFF.

In its sample, this clonotype was seen a few times. At one end the junction does not follow the germline gene, possibly because of a read error. This rearrangement joins TRBV6-1 to TRBJ2-7; D may be TRBD2 (5 bases). The CDR3 has 16 amino acids. The V gene's germline CDR1 is MNHNS and CDR2 SASEGT. In DNA, the CDR3 is TGTGCCGGCAGGAGGCCTCCCAAGTCACCGAACTACGAGCAGTACTTC. Translated: CAGRRPPKSPNYEQYF.

This clonotype came up a few times. CDR3 coding DNA: TGCAGTGCTAGGCCGCCCCTTACCGAAAAACTGTTTTTT. Amino acid sequence: CSARPPLTEKLFF. The chain employs TRBV20-1 and TRBJ1-4; unclear D gene. This CDR3 contains 13 residues. The V gene lost 3 bases and the J gene lost 8 bases, with 13 bases spanning the gap. The germline CDR1 and CDR2 sequences are DFQATT and SNEGSKA (reference sequence).

This chain's CDR3 is CASHLVGGGETQYF. DNA for the CDR3: TGTGCCAGCCATCTTGTCGGGGGTGGAGAGACCCAGTACTTC. The chain combines TRBV28 with TRBJ2-5; D might be TRBD2 (6 bases). This CDR3 is built from 14 residues. Germline CDR1 and CDR2: MDHEN and SYDVKM. Trimming took off 8 bases at V and 4 bases at J, with 17 bases between the two ends.

The V gene is TRBV27, the J gene TRBJ1-2; maybe TRBD1 (6 bases). Trimming took off 5 bases at V and 4 bases at J, with 20 bases between the two ends. The germline V gene encodes CDR1 MNHEY and CDR2 SMNVEV (reference sequence). This CDR3 comprises 16 residues. The CDR3 here is CASSIGRTEVGYGYTF. CDR3 DNA sequence: TGTGCCAGCAGTATCGGTAGGACAGAGGTTGGCTATGGCTACACCTTC.

CDR3 protein: CSVAQTDEQFF. The CDR3 DNA follows: TGCAGCGTTGCCCAGACGGATGAGCAGTTCTTC. The genes are TRBV29-1 and TRBJ2-1; no firm D call. Trimming removed 4 bases from V and 8 bases from J, with 9 bases in between. The CDR3 covers 11 residues. Germline V gene data show CDR1 as SQVTM and CDR2 as ANQGSEA.

The rearrangement uses TRBV20-1 and TRBJ2-4; 9 nucleotides agree with TRBD1. Matching the DNA end better, TRBJ2-5 makes the J call doubtful. This CDR3 comprises 14 residues. Germline V gene data show CDR1 as DFQATT and CDR2 as SNEGSKA (reference sequence). The CDR3 spells CSAIRQGDRETQYF. CDR3 coding DNA: TGCAGTGCTATCCGACAGGGGGATCGAGAGACCCAGTACTTC.

The chain joins TRBV4-3 to TRBJ2-7; TRBD2 matches at 12 bases. Germline lookup yields CDR1 LGHNA and CDR2 YSLEER. V was clipped by 1 base and J by 4 bases; unmatched bases: 5. CDR3 length equals 16 residues. The CDR3 bases are TGCGCCAGCAGCCAAGGACTAGCGGGAGTAGGTTACGAGCAGTACTTC. As protein: CASSQGLAGVGYEQYF.

This clonotype was counted between two and nine times. This chain links TRBV7-9 with TRBJ2-7, with D hard to call. From germline, CDR1 is SEHNR and CDR2 FQNEAQ (reference sequence). With 5 bases removed from V and 7 bases from J, the gap between germline ends came to 15 bases. The CDR3 extends over 13 amino acids. The CDR3 DNA is TGTGCCAGCAGCCCCGCCGGCCCCGGGGAGCAGTACTTC. Its protein product is CASSPAGPGEQYF.

The chain couples TRBV29-1 to TRBJ1-2; no clear D. CDR1 and CDR2 from the germline V gene are SQVTM and ANQGSEA. This CDR3 region has 13 residues. V was cut by 6 bases and J by 3 bases, with 14 bases left in between. This chain's CDR3 is CSVRGLGDYGYTF. The CDR3 DNA reads as TGCAGCGTGCGGGGTCTTGGGGACTATGGCTACACCTTC.

The gene calls are TRBV11-2 and TRBJ2-5, with TRBD2 matching 12 bases. Germline loops: CDR1 SGHAT, CDR2 FQNNGV. The CDR3 loop spans 13 amino acids. Trimming at V came to 10 bases and at J to 11 bases, leaving 11 bases not matched to a gene. CDR3 residues: CAILAGGGNEQYF. The CDR3 nucleotides are TGTGCCATCCTAGCGGGAGGGGGCAATGAGCAGTACTTC.

To note about this clonotype: This may be a read error: a much more frequent sequence differs by one nucleotide. V is TRBV24-1 and J is TRBJ2-5; maybe TRBD2 (5 bases). Germline V gives CDR1 KGHDR, CDR2 SFDVKD. CDR3 size: 15 residues. The chain's CDR3 is CATSDLVGVQEAQYF. CDR3 DNA: TGTGCCACCAGTGATTTAGTGGGAGTGCAAGAGGCCCAGTACTTC.